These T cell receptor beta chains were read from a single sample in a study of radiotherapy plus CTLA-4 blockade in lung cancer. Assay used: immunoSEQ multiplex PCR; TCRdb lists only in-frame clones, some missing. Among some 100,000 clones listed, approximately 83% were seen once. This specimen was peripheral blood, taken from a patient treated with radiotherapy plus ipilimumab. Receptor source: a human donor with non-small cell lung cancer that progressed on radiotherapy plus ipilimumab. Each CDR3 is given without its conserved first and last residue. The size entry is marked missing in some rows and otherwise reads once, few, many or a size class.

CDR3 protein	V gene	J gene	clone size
ARNTDTQY	TRBV2	TRBJ2-3	.
ASSLILGQGYEQY	TRBV5-4	TRBJ2-7	.
ASRGPTDGTYGYT	TRBV27	TRBJ1-2	.
ASSQLDRGPYNEQF	TRBV7-2	TRBJ2-1	.
ASSLGLYSTDTQY	TRBV27	TRBJ2-3	.
ASSSGPSGTGELF	TRBV7-8	TRBJ2-2	.
ASRPGGTYNEQF	TRBV27	TRBJ2-1	once
ASSQGQGISTGELF	TRBV14	TRBJ2-2	.
ASSFGQGTDYGYT	TRBV28	TRBJ1-2	.
ASSWGLAAEQY	TRBV25-1	TRBJ2-7	.
ASSSGQGNQPQH	TRBV7-9	TRBJ1-5	once
AISGQSYEQY	TRBV10-3	TRBJ2-7	.
ASRWGLTGELF	TRBV7-2	TRBJ2-2	.
ASSLDPGQPNQPQH	TRBV5-5	TRBJ1-5	.
ASSLFGDYGYT	TRBV5-8	TRBJ1-2	once
ASSQVGLALFVNEQF	TRBV4-3	TRBJ2-1	.
ASSTRTGAGNTIY	TRBV6-5	TRBJ1-3	few
ASSYFQGVRNEQF	TRBV6-5	TRBJ2-1	.
ASSEPLGTSGSLYEQY	TRBV6-1	TRBJ2-7	.
ASTTGLRKQTYEQY	TRBV6-4	TRBJ2-7	.
ASSLPTGGTDTQY	TRBV5-1	TRBJ2-3	.
ASSLGRGSYEQY	TRBV11-3	.	.
ASSLRWGQGARDRSEQY	TRBV5-5	TRBJ2-7	.
ASSQRQVITGGDVLT	TRBV14	TRBJ2-6	.
ATSRGQGPYEQY	TRBV15	TRBJ2-7	.
ASSSSGLDTGELF	TRBV5-1	TRBJ2-2	.
AWTPLGFHGYT	TRBV30	TRBJ1-2	.
ASSIPGQGSYEQY	TRBV28	TRBJ2-7	.
AWSVGSTGYGYT	TRBV30	TRBJ1-2	.
ASGLGTGERF	TRBV12-5	TRBJ2-2	once
ASIAGTGNYGYT	TRBV6-4	TRBJ1-2	.
ASSPALTEAF	TRBV18	TRBJ1-1	.
ASSLQGTGGSRGYT	TRBV5-1	TRBJ1-2	.
ASSRSGLGTDTQY	TRBV4-1	TRBJ2-3	.
ASRGPTGELF	TRBV7-6	TRBJ2-2	.
ALDGTGSYEQY	TRBV30	TRBJ2-7	.
ASSYGNQPQH	TRBV6-6	TRBJ1-5	few
ASSTYEQY	TRBV27	TRBJ2-7	once
ASSQDRGVPTDTQY	TRBV4-2	TRBJ2-3	.
ASSTPGQGYNQPQH	TRBV19	TRBJ1-5	.
ASSLEQGISYGYT	TRBV7-9	TRBJ1-2	.
ASSDLGTIDGYT	TRBV6-5	TRBJ1-2	.
ASSETSGSYNEQF	TRBV19	TRBJ2-1	.
ASSRTDYSGTDTQY	TRBV19	TRBJ2-3	.
ASSQMGGNYNEQF	TRBV7-2	TRBJ2-1	.
ASTSGTSFGELF	TRBV10-2	TRBJ2-2	.
ASRKRGSSYNEQF	TRBV11-1	TRBJ2-1	few
ASSLAGSNQPQH	TRBV7-2	TRBJ1-5	once
ASSAAEGTVVQPQH	TRBV5-5	TRBJ1-5	.
AWSVGLAGGNEQF	TRBV30	TRBJ2-1	.
ASSSVRGQPQH	TRBV7-2	TRBJ1-5	.